This TCR beta chain was observed in a study of Graves' ophthalmopathy and Graves' hyperthyroidism. Amplifying from RNA transcripts, the study obtained TCR beta CDR3 regions. HTBI-primed first-round RT-PCR preceded second-round multiplex PCR. TCRdb re-analysed the multiplex PCR reads in MiXCR, keeping a single row per CDR3 protein. The sample has hundreds of thousands of distinct CDR3 sequences, over 40% seen once. This clonotype was seen once. The CDR3 is 19 residues long. Germline lookup yields CDR1 SGHDN and CDR2 FVKESK. V was shortened by 2 bases and J by 5 bases, with 27 bases between the two germline ends.

The genes are TRBV14 and TRBJ1-2; maybe TRBD1 (6 bases). This receptor was obtained from an adult man with Graves' ophthalmopathy. The material sequenced was peripheral blood. In nucleotides, the CDR3 is TGTGCCAGCAGCCAACCGCAAGACCCTCGACAGGAGGGTTTTTATGGCTACACCTTC. This sequence encodes CASSQPQDPRQEGFYGYTF.